Below, 17 T cell receptor beta chains from the same sample are listed, as sequenced in a study of shared clonotypes between healthy human individuals. In the naive CD8 group, cells lacked CD45RO and were positively selected for CCR7, so terminally differentiated effector memory CD45RA+ cells were left out. The protocol was immunoSEQ multiplex PCR, while the TCRdb copy is restricted to in-frame clones and leaves out a portion. Of approximately 2,000,000 clones in the sample, 93% are singletons; the top ten hold around 1.8%. The source material was naive CD8+ T cells from PBMCs. The receptors stem from a man aged 18-30 years in good health. Some clones in this sample may be carry-over from other donors' samples.

A few counts support this clone. The chain employs TRBV9 and TRBJ2-5; D assignment may be TRBD1 or TRBD2 (5 bases each). Trimming removed 0 bases at V and 4 bases at J, with 10 bases between. The germline V gene has CDR1 SGDLS and CDR2 YYNGEE. The CDR3 runs 14 residues. CDR3 loop: CASSVGGSPETQYF. The CDR3 bases are TGTGCCAGCAGCGTAGGGGGGAGTCCAGAGACCCAGTACTTC.

The CDR3 DNA follows: TGTGCCAGCAGCTTAGCGTTGAGGCTACCGGTCAATCAGCCCCAGCATTTT. Protein: CASSLALRLPVNQPQHF. The V and J genes are TRBV7-8 and TRBJ1-5; D remains ambiguous. CDR1 and CDR2 from the germline V gene are SGHVS and FQNEAQ. Trimming pared 0 bases from V and 3 bases from J, leaving 15 bases between. This CDR3 region has 17 residues.

The CDR3 DNA follows: TGTGCCAGCAGTTACGGACTAGCAACAGAGACCCAGTACTTC. Translated: CASSYGLATETQYF. The rearrangement uses TRBV6-6 and TRBJ2-5; 8 nucleotides match TRBD2. This CDR3 has 14 amino acids. The trim removed 2 bases at V and 4 bases at J, leaving 3 bases unmatched. CDR1 is MNHNY and CDR2 is SVGAGI in the germline V gene (reference sequence).

The chain uses TRBV29-1 and TRBJ1-1, with D possibly matching TRBD1 (6 bases). The V and J ends lost 4 bases and 5 bases respectively, with 17 bases between them. Germline loops: CDR1 SQVTM, CDR2 ANQGSEA. This CDR3 is built from 14 residues. The CDR3 nucleotides read TGCAGCGTTGTAGACCCGGGGGCGAGGACTGAAGCTTTCTTT. It is translated as CSVVDPGARTEAFF. The full variable domain, in which reference TRBV29-1 and TRBJ1-1 provide the parts outside the CDR3, is SAVISQKPSRDICQRGTSLTIQCQVDSQVTMMFWYRQQPGQSLTLIATANQGSEATYESGFVIDKFPISRPNLTFSTLTVSNMSPEDSSIYLCSVVDPGARTEAFFGQGTRLTVV.

This chain links TRBV27 with TRBJ2-1; TRBD1 is a possible D gene (6 bases). This CDR3 spans 15 amino acids. Germline V gives CDR1 MNHEY, CDR2 SMNVEV (reference sequence). V shed 5 bases and J shed 4 bases, with 15 bases lying between them. In DNA, the CDR3 is TGTGCCAGCAGTATCGGACAGACGATATACAATGAGCAGTTCTTC. Amino acid sequence: CASSIGQTIYNEQFF.

This clone appeared a single time. This sample also contains other DNA sequences that code for the same CDR3. J is TRBJ2-2 and V is TRBV27; tentatively, D is TRBD1 (6 bases). This CDR3 region has 13 residues. The V end lost 4 bases, the J end lost 5 bases, and 8 bases lay between the germline ends. Germline loops: CDR1 MNHEY, CDR2 SMNVEV (reference sequence). Written as DNA, the CDR3 is TGTGCCAGCAGTTCCAGGGGTACCGGGGAGCTGTTTTTT. The encoded protein is CASSSRGTGELFF.

The chain links TRBV5-1 to TRBJ2-7, with D hard to call. With 4 bases removed from V and 6 bases from J, the gap between germline ends came to 14 bases. The CDR3 has 13 amino acids. Germline V gene sequence: CDR1 SGHRS, CDR2 YFSETQ. CDR3 protein: CASSLDPGFEQYF. The CDR3 DNA follows: TGCGCCAGCAGCCTCGACCCGGGTTTCGAGCAGTACTTC.

The chain is built from TRBV28 and TRBJ2-7, with D possibly TRBD1 on 8 matching bases. The CDR3 is 15 amino acids. Germline lookup yields CDR1 MDHEN and CDR2 SYDVKM. V lost 5 bases and J lost 1, with 15 bases in between. CDR3 in amino acids: CASSLDRGGSYEQYF. As DNA, the CDR3 is TGTGCCAGCAGTCTAGACAGGGGAGGGTCCTACGAGCAGTACTTC.

The chain links TRBV5-1 to TRBJ2-7; D might be TRBD1 (6 bases). V was pared by 2 bases and J by 8 bases, with 14 bases between. Germline-derived CDR1 and CDR2 are SGHRS and YFSETQ. The CDR3 has 13 residues. The CDR3 nucleotides are TGCGCCAGCAGCTTTGGGGGCTCTGGGCAGCAGTACTTC. Its translation: CASSFGGSGQQYF.

This chain connects TRBV7-6 to TRBJ1-1, with TRBD1 matching over 9 bases. The germline V gene has CDR1 SGHVS and CDR2 FNYEAQ. The CDR3 covers 15 residues. The ends lost 2 bases at V and 5 bases at J; junction bases unmatched: 6. The CDR3 here is CASSLFGTGNTEAFF. In DNA form, the CDR3 reads TGTGCCAGCAGCTTATTCGGGACAGGGAATACTGAAGCTTTCTTT. The whole variable domain, remainder taken from reference TRBV7-6 and TRBJ1-1, is GAGVSQSPRYKVTKRGQDVALRCDPISGHVSLYWYRQALGQGPEFLTYFNYEAQQDKSGLPNDRFSAERPEGSISTLTIQRTEQRDSAMYRCASSLFGTGNTEAFFGQGTRLTVV.

DNA for the CDR3: TGTGCCAGTAGTATGGATTGGGGGGCAAGAGCTTTCTTT. It is translated as CASSMDWGARAFF. This rearrangement joins TRBV19 to TRBJ1-1, with D possibly TRBD1 on 6 matching bases. The CDR3 totals 13 residues. With 3 bases removed from V and 10 bases from J, the gap between germline ends came to 15 bases. The germline gives CDR1 LNHDA, CDR2 SQIVND (reference sequence).

The V gene is TRBV4-1, the J gene TRBJ2-1, with D perhaps TRBD1 (6 bases). This CDR3 contains 15 residues. Deletions cut 1 base from V and 1 base from J, with 8 bases between. Germline loops: CDR1 MGHRA, CDR2 YSYEKL. Here the CDR3 reads CASSQVRGSYNEQFF. Written as DNA, the CDR3 is TGCGCCAGCAGCCAAGTAAGGGGGTCCTACAATGAGCAGTTCTTC.

This clone was seen once. The chain has TRBV10-2 and TRBJ2-1; TRBD2 matches 15 bases. Trimming at V came to 6 bases and at J to 8 bases, leaving 8 bases not matched to a gene. The germline V gene has CDR1 WSHSY and CDR2 SAAADI. This CDR3 spans 16 amino acids. CDR3 bases: TGCGCCAGCAGACCGGGACTAGCGGGAGGTCGCGATGAGCAGTTCTTC. Its translation is CASRPGLAGGRDEQFF.

The V and J genes are TRBV27 and TRBJ1-1, with TRBD1 identical over 7 bases. The CDR3 has 14 residues. Germline V gives CDR1 MNHEY, CDR2 SMNVEV (reference sequence). J was trimmed by 3 bases and V by 0 bases; bases with no gene match: 1. The CDR3 loop is CASSLSGQYTEAFF. For the CDR3, the DNA is TGTGCCAGCAGTTTATCGGGACAGTACACTGAAGCTTTCTTT.

The rearrangement links TRBV28 to TRBJ2-7; no definite D call. CDR1 is MDHEN, CDR2 SYDVKM, per germline. V lost 5 bases, J lost 4 bases, and 15 bases lay in between. The CDR3 is 14 residues long. The CDR3 DNA reads as TGTGCCAGCAGTCCTCCGTCCTCAGAGTACGAGCAGTACTTC. Translated, it gives CASSPPSSEYEQYF.

This clone was found once. CDR3 bases: TGTGCCAGTAGCATACGAGCATTGGACCAGCCCCAGCATTTT. Translating it yields CASSIRALDQPQHF. This chain connects TRBV19 to TRBJ1-5; D gene unclear. CDR3 size: 14 residues. CDR1 and CDR2 (germline): LNHDA, SQIVND (reference sequence). Trimming shortened V by 6 bases and J by 7 bases, and 16 bases separated the two germline ends.

The chain recombines TRBV4-3 with TRBJ2-7; TRBD2 might be the D (6 bases). The CDR3 extends over 18 amino acids. CDR1 and CDR2 (germline): LGHNA, YSLEER. V lost 0 bases and J 1 base, leaving 19 bases between the germline ends. CDR3 sequence: CASSQDRGVPGESYEQYF. CDR3 DNA: TGCGCCAGCAGCCAAGATCGAGGGGTTCCGGGAGAATCCTACGAGCAGTACTTC.